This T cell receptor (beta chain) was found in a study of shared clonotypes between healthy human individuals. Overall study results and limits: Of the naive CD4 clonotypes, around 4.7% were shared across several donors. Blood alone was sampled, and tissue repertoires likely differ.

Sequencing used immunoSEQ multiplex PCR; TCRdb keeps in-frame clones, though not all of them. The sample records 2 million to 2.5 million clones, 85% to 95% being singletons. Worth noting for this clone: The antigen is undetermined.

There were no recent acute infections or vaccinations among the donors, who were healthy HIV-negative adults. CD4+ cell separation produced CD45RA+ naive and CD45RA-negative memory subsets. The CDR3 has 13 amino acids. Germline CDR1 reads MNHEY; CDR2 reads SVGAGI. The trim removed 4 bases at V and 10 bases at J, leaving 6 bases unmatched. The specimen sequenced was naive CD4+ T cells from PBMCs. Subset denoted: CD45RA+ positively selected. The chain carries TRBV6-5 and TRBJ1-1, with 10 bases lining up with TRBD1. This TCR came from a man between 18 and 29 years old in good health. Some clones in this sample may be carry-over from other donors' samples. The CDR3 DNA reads TGTGCCAGCAGTTCTGGGACAGGGGTAACAGCTTTCTTT. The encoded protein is CASSSGTGVTAFF.